This TCR beta chain comes out of a study of regulatory T cells in long-lasting Graves disease. In the study overall: Patients newly diagnosed with Graves' had been on antithyroid drugs for under 3 months.

Unmatched junction bases numbered 8, after V lost 5 bases and J lost 2 bases. The CDR3 consists of 15 residues. The V gene's germline CDR1 is SGHTA and CDR2 FQGNSA. Arm-PCR of CDR3 regions and iRepertoire HTBI primers were the basis on which TCR beta libraries were built. TCRdb re-called the multiplex PCR reads with MiXCR, one entry per CDR3 protein. This sample has more than 450,000 distinct CDR3 sequences; approximately 12% occur once, and the top ten carry approximately 9%. This clonotype was recorded many times. The sample's time point: newly diagnosed GD, antithyroid drugs for less than 3 months. PBMC-extracted RNA yielded the TCR library. The sample was also reused in another study, on T cells in Graves' hyperthyroidism and ophthalmopathy. Per that study: Onset of ophthalmopathy came a median 6.5 months after the model predicted it.

This TCR was recovered from a young woman with Graves disease. The sample in question was peripheral blood mononuclear cells (PBMCs), obtained at new diagnosis, from a patient treated with antithyroid drugs. The rearrangement uses TRBV7-2 and TRBJ2-7; TRBD2 aligns across 8 bases. The CDR3 nucleotides read TGTGCCAGCAGCCCTGTGAGCGGGGGCCCCTACGAGCAGTACTTC. Translating it yields CASSPVSGGPYEQYF.